This entry features one TCR beta chain sequence. Trimming cost V 6 bases and J 6 bases; bases outside gene matches: 8. The V gene's germline CDR1 is SNHLY and CDR2 FYNNEI. The CDR3 runs to 14 residues. Libraries were prepared by immunoSEQ multiplex PCR; TCRdb keeps only in-frame clonotypes and omits some of them. The table lists some 120,000 clones, around 82% of them singletons. This sample is part of a study of blood T cell repertoires in COVID-19. The V call is TRBV2, the J call TRBJ2-7; the match to TRBD1 covers 10 bases. The receptor's source is a man older than 75 with active or convalescent COVID-19. Sequencing was done on a sample of peripheral blood. CDR3 sequence reads: CASRAGTGVSEQYF. The CDR3 bases are TGTGCCAGCAGGGCCGGGACAGGGGTAAGCGAGCAGTACTTC.